The rows below give T cell receptor beta chains drawn from one sample of a study of somatic mutations in cytotoxic T cells in rheumatoid arthritis. The table came from immunoSEQ multiplex PCR; TCRdb's copy has only in-frame clones and leaves some out. The data show about 20,000 clones, approximately 87% seen once. Sequenced input: CD8+ T cells sorted from blood. The receptors come from a man aged 40-49 years in good health. The CDR3 runs from the conserved cysteine through the conserved F or W. The order of the fields is V gene, D gene, J gene, CDR3 protein. D genes are given only for firm matches.

>TRBV29-1|-|TRBJ1-1
CSGFKVGTEAFF
>TRBV5-6|-|TRBJ2-3
CASTEGHNTDTQYF
>TRBV4-3|-|TRBJ2-7
CASSQDNEMPSYEQYF
>TRBV5-1|-|TRBJ1-1
CASRGPAHTEAFF
>TRBV6-1|-|TRBJ2-7
CASSWTADYEQYF
>TRBV2|-|TRBJ1-1
CASSERVWEAFF
>TRBV27|-|TRBJ2-2
CASSFVGGNTGELFF
>TRBV19|-|TRBJ1-1
CASSIRFGRLNTEAFF
>TRBV6-5|-|TRBJ2-7
CASSYGLAKYEQYF
>TRBV29-1|TRBD1|TRBJ2-5
CSVGTGSETQYF
>TRBV4-3|-|TRBJ2-1
CASSNRDGYNEQFF
>TRBV7-9|-|TRBJ1-1
CASSSSGVAVTEAFF
>TRBV2|-|TRBJ1-3
CASRDVGGRNTIYF
>TRBV4-1|TRBD1|TRBJ1-1
CASSQKTGKHNPGEAFF
>TRBV4-3|TRBD2|TRBJ2-2
CASSPPPGLANTGELFF
>TRBV28|TRBD1|TRBJ1-5
CASSGGTGGSSQPQHF
>TRBV5-6|-|TRBJ1-2
CASSLVEYGYTF
>TRBV6-6|-|TRBJ1-3
CASTPPASGNTIYF
>TRBV28|-|TRBJ2-7
CASSFLDYPYEQYF
>TRBV14|TRBD2|TRBJ2-3
CASSPEGGTSTDTQYF
>TRBV7-8|-|TRBJ2-3
CASSHPKVGADTQYF
>TRBV4-3|-|TRBJ2-5
CASRARRTDQETQYF
>TRBV27|TRBD2|TRBJ2-1
CASSPGTSGYNEQFF
>TRBV28|TRBD2|TRBJ2-1
CASSFWREKDEQFF
>TRBV9|-|TRBJ1-1
CASSEGGEMNTEAFF
>TRBV4-1|TRBD1|TRBJ1-2
CASSHTGTGNGYTF
>TRBV19|TRBD2|TRBJ2-1
CASTPPGGNPYNEQFF
>TRBV25-1|TRBD1|TRBJ1-6
CASSEGTGPRRNSPLHF
>TRBV7-9|-|TRBJ2-7
CASSLAPFYEQYF
>TRBV13|-|TRBJ2-2
CASSLGLSSGINTGELFF
>TRBV7-2|-|TRBJ2-5
CASSLVSAPKTQYF
>TRBV27|TRBD1|TRBJ2-7
CASSLYRGRDEQYF
>TRBV27|TRBD1|TRBJ1-3
CASRKGQAPRSSGNTIYF
>TRBV28|-|TRBJ2-7
CASSLSSDEQYF
>TRBV7-2|-|TRBJ2-1
CASTLTWGLNYNEQFF
>TRBV5-4|-|TRBJ2-7
CASSFWGSSYEQYF
>TRBV19|-|TRBJ2-1
CASSIEGTPLYNEQFF
>TRBV11-2|-|TRBJ1-1
CASSLTYSQRGTEAFF
>TRBV4-3|-|-
CASSQDLGSYEQYF
>TRBV13|-|TRBJ2-1
CASSLGAPNEQFF
>TRBV9|TRBD1|TRBJ1-2
CASSVGGRGSYTF
>TRBV4-1|TRBD1|TRBJ1-5
CASSQDATTGGPNQPQHF
>TRBV7-8|-|TRBJ1-2
CASSLGVGDGYTF
>TRBV10-2|-|TRBJ2-1
CASSPGPEGPYNEQFF
>TRBV5-4|-|TRBJ2-5
CASSLLPGVETQYF
>TRBV7-9|-|TRBJ1-2
CASSPLGTQYGYTF
>TRBV19|-|TRBJ2-1
CASSIGYNEQFF
>TRBV27|-|TRBJ2-5
CASSFIRGQGQETQYF
>TRBV28|TRBD1|TRBJ2-5
CASRGESDREFMETQYF
>TRBV19|-|TRBJ1-5
CASSPRQEYSNQPQHF
>TRBV25-1|-|TRBJ2-3
CASSVASTDTQYF
>TRBV5-1|TRBD1|TRBJ2-2
CASSDILGQGDTGELFF
>TRBV28|-|TRBJ1-2
CASRDGTGGGYTF
>TRBV10-1|TRBD1|TRBJ2-7
CASSESGQAYEQYF